This T cell receptor (beta chain) was retrieved from a study of graft-versus-host responses after intestinal transplantation. Study-wide results and limits: Among recipient marrow samples, GvH clones were found; some appeared first in ileum or blood.

A word on this clone: What it recognizes is unknown.

V lost 3 bases to trimming and J lost 1 base, with 12 bases between them. CDR1 is MNHEY, CDR2 SMNVEV, per germline (reference sequence). The CDR3 extends over 15 amino acids. Produced via immunoSEQ multiplex PCR; TCRdb's table is partial and in-frame only. The sample has 39,000 or so clones, about 93% seen once. This TCR came from a human donor who was the organ donor for an intestinal transplant. V is TRBV27 and J is TRBJ1-1; weak D call: TRBD1 (5 bases). This sample comprised unstimulated CD8+ T cells sorted from spleen or lymph node cells, obtained before transplant. The CDR3 reads CASSLTGRTNTEAFF. DNA for the CDR3: TGTGCCAGCAGTTTGACGGGACGGACGAACACTGAAGCTTTCTTT.